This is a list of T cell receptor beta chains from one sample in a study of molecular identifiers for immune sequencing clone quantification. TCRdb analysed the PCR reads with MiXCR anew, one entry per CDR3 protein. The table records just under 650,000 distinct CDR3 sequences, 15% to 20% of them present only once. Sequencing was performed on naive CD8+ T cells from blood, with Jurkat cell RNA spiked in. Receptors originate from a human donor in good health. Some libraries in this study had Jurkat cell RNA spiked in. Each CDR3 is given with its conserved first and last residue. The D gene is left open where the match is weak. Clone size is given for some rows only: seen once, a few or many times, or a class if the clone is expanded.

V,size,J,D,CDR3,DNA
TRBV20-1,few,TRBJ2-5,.,CSARSGKEETQYF,TGCAGTGCTAGGAGCGGAAAAGAGGAGACCCAGTACTTC
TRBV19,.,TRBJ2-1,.,CASSMGNRNEQLF,TGTGCCAGTAGTATGGGGAATAGGAATGAGCAGCTCTTC
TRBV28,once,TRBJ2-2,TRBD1,CANSDRLSGELFF,TGTGCCAACTCGGACAGGTTGTCAGGGGAGCTGTTTTTT
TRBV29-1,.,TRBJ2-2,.,CSVELGTRNTGELSF,TGCAGCGTTGAGCTAGGGACTCGAAACACCGGGGAGCTGTCTTTT
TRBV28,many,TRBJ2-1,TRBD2,CASSLRAGAPNEQFF,TGTGCCAGCAGTTTACGAGCGGGAGCCCCTAATGAGCAGTTCTTC
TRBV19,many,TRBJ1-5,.,CASRVDGWNQPQHF,TGTGCCAGTAGGGTTGATGGTTGGAATCAGCCCCAGCATTTT
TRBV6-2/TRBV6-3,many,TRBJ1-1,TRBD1,CASSPGQGQGYTEAFF,TGTGCCAGCAGCCCCGGACAGGGCCAAGGATACACTGAAGCTTTCTTT
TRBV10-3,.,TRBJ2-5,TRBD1,CAISRDREETQYF,TGTGCCATCAGCCGGGACAGGGAGGAGACCCAGTACTTC
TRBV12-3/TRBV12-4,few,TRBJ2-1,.,CASSLTGSEQFF,TGTGCCAGCAGCCTTACAGGGAGTGAGCAGTTCTTC
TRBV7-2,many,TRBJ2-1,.,CASSTGLSNEQFF,TGTGCCAGCAGCACGGGACTGTCCAATGAGCAGTTCTTC
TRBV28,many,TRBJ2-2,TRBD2,CASSSRLAGVQTGELFF,TGTGCCAGCAGTTCCCGACTAGCGGGAGTACAAACCGGGGAGCTGTTTTTT
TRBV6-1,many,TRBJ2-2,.,CASSPQRMTGGELFF,TGTGCCAGCAGTCCTCAACGGATGACGGGCGGGGAGCTGTTTTTT
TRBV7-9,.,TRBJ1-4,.,CASSSPEITTNEKLLF,TGTGCCAGCAGCTCCCCAGAGATAACAACTAATGAAAAACTGCTTTTT
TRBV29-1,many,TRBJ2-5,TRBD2,CSVDLTGQGAQGLAGGHETQYF,TGCAGCGTTGACCTTACAGGACAGGGGGCCCAAGGACTAGCGGGAGGGCATGAGACCCAGTACTTC
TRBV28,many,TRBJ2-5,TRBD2,CASSLLAGAQETQYF,TGTGCCAGCAGCCTCCTAGCGGGAGCCCAAGAGACCCAGTACTTC
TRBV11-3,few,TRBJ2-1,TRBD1,CASSLDSGTGSYNEQFF,TGTGCCAGCAGCTTAGATTCCGGGACAGGCTCCTACAATGAGCAGTTCTTC
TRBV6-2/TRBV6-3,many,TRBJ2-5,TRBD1,CASSYEIGHDRGSFETQYF,TGTGCCAGCAGTTACGAAATAGGACATGACAGGGGGAGCTTTGAGACCCAGTACTTC
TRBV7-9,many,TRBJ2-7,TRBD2,CASTAVGSGGAYEQYF,TGTGCCAGCACCGCCGTAGGAAGCGGGGGGGCTTACGAGCAGTACTTC
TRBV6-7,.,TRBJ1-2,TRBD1,CASRRPGQGDNYGYTF,TGTGCCAGCAGGAGACCGGGACAGGGAGATAACTATGGCTACACCTTC
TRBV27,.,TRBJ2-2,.,CASSLFGTNTGELLF,TGTGCCAGCAGTTTATTTGGAACGAACACCGGGGAGCTGCTTTTT
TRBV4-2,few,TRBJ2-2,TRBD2,CASSQDRLAGVKTGELFF,TGTGCCAGCAGCCAAGATCGTCTAGCGGGAGTTAAAACCGGGGAGCTGTTTTTT
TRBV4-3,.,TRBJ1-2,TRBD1,CASSQGTGDFRGYTF,TGCGCCAGCAGCCAAGGGACAGGGGATTTTAGAGGCTACACCTTC
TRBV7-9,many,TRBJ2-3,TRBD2,CASSPERTSGFTDTQYF,TGTGCCAGCAGCCCCGAGCGGACTAGCGGCTTCACAGATACGCAGTATTTT
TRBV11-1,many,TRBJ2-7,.,CASSLERQDYEQYF,TGTGCCAGCAGCTTAGAGAGACAGGACTACGAGCAGTACTTC
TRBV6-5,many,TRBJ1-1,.,CASRTGNTEAFF,TGTGCCAGCAGAACAGGGAACACTGAAGCTTTCTTT
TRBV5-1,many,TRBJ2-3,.,CASSLETTPPDTQYF,TGCGCCAGCAGCTTGGAAACTACGCCCCCAGATACGCAGTATTTT